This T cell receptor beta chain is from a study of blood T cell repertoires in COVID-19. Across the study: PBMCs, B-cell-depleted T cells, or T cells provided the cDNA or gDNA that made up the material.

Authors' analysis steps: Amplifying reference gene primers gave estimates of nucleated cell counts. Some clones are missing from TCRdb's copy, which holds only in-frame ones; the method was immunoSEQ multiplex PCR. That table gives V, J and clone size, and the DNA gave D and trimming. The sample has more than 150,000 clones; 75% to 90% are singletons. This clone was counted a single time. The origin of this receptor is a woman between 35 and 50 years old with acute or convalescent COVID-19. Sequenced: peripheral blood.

The CDR3 DNA sequence: TGTGCCACCAGTGGGACTAGGTCGACCGATACGCAGTATTTT. Translated, it gives CATSGTRSTDTQYF. The rearrangement joins TRBV24-1 to TRBJ2-3; 7 nucleotides match TRBD2. The CDR3 covers 14 residues. V lost 5 bases and J lost 6; bases outside the gene matches: 7. Germline V gene data show CDR1 as KGHDR and CDR2 as SFDVKD.